This TCR beta chain emerged from a study of cytotoxic CD8 clonotypes in ibrutinib-treated CLL. The method was immunoSEQ multiplex PCR; TCRdb's version includes in-frame clones alone and lacks a portion of them. The data hold about 160,000 clones, with approximately 80% observed a single time. Sequencing used PBMCs, obtained after 24 months of ibrutinib treatment. This receptor was obtained from a human donor with chronic lymphocytic leukemia.

The CDR3 here is CAWSGGLAGNTGELFF. The CDR3 bases are TGTGCCTGGAGTGGAGGGCTAGCGGGTAACACCGGGGAGCTGTTTTTT. V gene TRBV30 combines with J gene TRBJ2-2, with 8 bases aligning to TRBD2. J gave up 2 bases and V 1 base, and 6 bases lay outside the gene matches. This CDR3 has 16 residues. Germline V gene lookup returns CDR1 GTSNPN and CDR2 SVGIG (reference sequence).